The next 15 T cell receptor beta chains were all read from a single sample in a study of cytomegalovirus exposure and HLA in healthy donors. Amplification used 60 Vbeta primers and 13 Jbeta primers. Assay: immunoSEQ multiplex PCR; the TCRdb copy retains only in-frame clones and omits some. This table holds around 120,000 clones, more than 70% found once. The sequencing input was PBMCs. The origin of the receptors is a woman between 45 and 60 years old in good health and CMV-seropositive.

The V call is TRBV29-1, the J call TRBJ1-2; no reliable D call. The CDR3 has 14 residues. The V end lost 5 bases, the J end lost 5 bases, and 18 bases lay between the germline ends. CDR1 is SQVTM and CDR2 is ANQGSEA in the germline V gene. For the CDR3, the DNA is TGCAGCGTTACTAAGCCGGGGATGCCTTATGGCTACACCTTC. Its protein is CSVTKPGMPYGYTF.

This chain joins TRBV5-6 and TRBJ1-4; TRBD1 matches 7 bases. Looked up from germline, CDR1 is SGHDT and CDR2 is YYEEEE. This CDR3 comprises 13 residues. Trimming cost V 4 bases and J 8 bases; bases outside gene matches: 5. For the CDR3, the DNA is TGTGCCAGCAGCCTTGCGGACAGGGAAAAACTGTTTTTT. Its translation is CASSLADREKLFF.

This chain joins TRBV5-1 and TRBJ1-2; D unclear. With 1 base removed from V and 4 bases from J, the gap between germline ends came to 8 bases. The CDR3 runs 13 residues. The germline V gene encodes CDR1 SGHRS and CDR2 YFSETQ. The CDR3 coding sequence is TGCGCCAGCAGCTTGCAGGAACTCTATGGCTACACCTTC. This translates into CASSLQELYGYTF.

The rearrangement joins TRBV5-4 to TRBJ2-2; 9 bases fit TRBD2. The CDR3 spans 14 residues. Trimming at V came to 4 bases and at J to 6 bases, leaving 4 bases not matched to a gene. Germline-derived CDR1 and CDR2 are SGHNT and YYREEE (reference sequence). This chain's CDR3 is CASSEREASGELFF. In DNA form, the CDR3 reads TGTGCCAGCAGCGAGCGGGAGGCTTCCGGGGAGCTGTTTTTT.

The gene calls are TRBV6-6 and TRBJ1-1; D call uncertain. In germline, CDR1 is MNHNY, CDR2 SVGAGI (reference sequence). V shed 2 bases and J shed 1 base, with 11 bases lying between them. The CDR3 length is 15 residues. CDR3: CASSYEGSRNTEAFF. The CDR3 nucleotides are TGTGCCAGCAGTTACGAAGGGAGTAGGAACACTGAAGCTTTCTTT.

This clone was seen only a few times. The genes are TRBV9 and TRBJ2-7; possibly TRBD1 for D (6 bases). Germline V lookup: CDR1 SGDLS, CDR2 YYNGEE. There are 14 residues in the CDR3. V was cut by 3 bases and J by 0 bases, with 10 bases left in between. CDR3 amino acids: CASSGRDNSYEQYF. CDR3 bases: TGTGCCAGCAGCGGCCGGGACAACTCCTACGAGCAGTACTTC.

The chain is built from TRBV7-9 and TRBJ2-3; D is ambiguous. V was clipped by 0 bases and J by 2 bases, with 9 bases between them. CDR3 length equals 15 residues. The V gene's germline CDR1 is SEHNR and CDR2 FQNEAQ (reference sequence). The CDR3 region has the DNA TGTGCCAGCAGCTTAGCCGACGGAGACACAGATACGCAGTATTTT. Residues: CASSLADGDTDTQYF.

The V gene is TRBV12-5, the J gene TRBJ2-1, with 7 positions matching TRBD2. The germline V gene has CDR1 LGHNT and CDR2 FRNRAP. The CDR3 totals 13 residues. V lost 1 base and J lost 8; bases outside the gene matches: 2. The CDR3 DNA follows: TGTGCTAGTGGTTTGGGGGGGAGGGATGAGCAGTTCTTC. Its protein product is CASGLGGRDEQFF. The full variable domain, completed using reference TRBV12-5 and TRBJ2-1, is DARVTQTPRHKVTEMGQEVTMRCQPILGHNTVFWYRQTMMQGLELLAYFRNRAPLDDSGMPKDRFSAEMPDATLATLKIQPSEPRDSAVYFCASGLGGRDEQFFGPGTRLTVL.

The chain has TRBV10-3 and TRBJ2-7, with 7 bases matching TRBD1. CDR1 is ENHRY and CDR2 is SYGVKD in the germline V gene. Trimming cost V 10 bases and J 3 bases; bases outside gene matches: 9. This CDR3 has 13 amino acids. CDR3 residues: CATAARDSYEQYF. In nucleotides, the CDR3 is TGTGCCACGGCGGCAAGGGACAGCTACGAGCAGTACTTC.

V is TRBV4-3 and J is TRBJ1-6; D is ambiguous. Looked up from germline, CDR1 is LGHNA and CDR2 is YSLEER. V lost 0 bases and J lost 4, with 7 bases in between. The CDR3 contains 15 residues. The CDR3, as DNA: TGCGCCAGCAGCCAAGACGGGATTTATAATTCACCCCTCCACTTT. Translated: CASSQDGIYNSPLHF.

The chain joins TRBV19 to TRBJ1-2, with D possibly TRBD1 on 6 matching bases. The CDR3 loop spans 15 amino acids. Trimming cost V 7 bases and J 4 bases, with 19 bases left between them. Germline V gene data show CDR1 as LNHDA and CDR2 as SQIVND (reference sequence). CDR3 in amino acids: CASTTTGYPLYGYTF. The CDR3 DNA follows: TGTGCCAGTACCACCACAGGGTACCCTCTCTATGGCTACACCTTC.

The rearrangement links TRBV5-1 to TRBJ2-7, with 15 positions matching TRBD2. CDR1 is SGHRS, CDR2 YFSETQ, per germline. The CDR3 runs 17 residues. V lost 3 bases to trimming and J lost 0 bases; unmatched junction nucleotides: 4. The DNA of the CDR3 is TGCGCCAGCAGCTCGGGACTAGCGGGAGGTCTCTCCTACGAGCAGTACTTC. It translates to CASSSGLAGGLSYEQYF.

The chain recombines TRBV27 with TRBJ2-1, with 11 bases that match TRBD2. V trimming: 5 bases; J trimming: 4 bases; junction bases outside the gene matches: 4. This CDR3 has 15 amino acids. Germline CDR1 reads MNHEY; CDR2 reads SMNVEV (reference sequence). CDR3 residues: CASSTGTSGYNEQFF. For the CDR3, the DNA is TGTGCCAGCAGTACAGGGACTAGCGGATACAATGAGCAGTTCTTC.

V is TRBV18 and J is TRBJ2-1; 10 nucleotides agree with TRBD1. CDR3 size: 15 residues. The germline V gene encodes CDR1 KGHSH and CDR2 LQKENI. Trimming at V came to 2 bases and at J to 5 bases, leaving 3 bases not matched to a gene. DNA of the CDR3: TGTGCCAGCTCACCAAGACAGGGGGCGGACAATGAGCAGTTCTTC. Its translation is CASSPRQGADNEQFF.

The V call is TRBV27, the J call TRBJ1-1, with D tentatively TRBD1 (6 bases). The CDR3 contains 11 residues. V shed 7 bases and J shed 6 bases, with 9 bases lying between them. The germline V gene has CDR1 MNHEY and CDR2 SMNVEV (reference sequence). The CDR3 coding sequence is TGTGCCAGCAAACAGGGCTCTGAAGCTTTCTTT. Translation: CASKQGSEAFF.